These 32 T cell receptor beta chains were sequenced from one sample in a study of beta chain features in type 1 diabetes. Study-level findings and limits: For Type 1 diabetes patients, all four CD4+ subsets carried TCRB CDR3s that were moderately but significantly shorter.

The sequenced template was cDNA made from the entire isolated RNA. TCRdb's table, derived via immunoSEQ multiplex PCR, lists solely in-frame clones and lacks some. This sample has around 650,000 clones, with approximately 13% found just once. Their recognized antigens are unknown. Sequenced input: naive CD4+ T cells from blood. These receptors originate from a man aged 30-40 years with type 1 diabetes.

This clone has just a few counts. V is TRBV7-9 and J is TRBJ2-1, with D unclear. Trimming removed 3 bases from V and 5 bases from J, with 8 bases in between. Germline CDR1 reads SEHNR; CDR2 reads FQNEAQ (reference sequence). The CDR3 is 13 amino acids. CDR3 in amino acids: CASSFSGHNEQFF. As DNA, the CDR3 is TGTGCCAGCAGCTTTTCCGGCCACAATGAGCAGTTCTTC.

This clone was seen only a few times. This chain joins TRBV28 and TRBJ2-1, with 13 bases fitting TRBD2. J was trimmed by 0 bases and V by 4 bases; bases with no gene match: 3. The CDR3 totals 17 residues. Germline CDR1 and CDR2: MDHEN and SYDVKM. CDR3 residues: CASSSTSGGSSYNEQFF. The CDR3 coding sequence is TGTGCCAGCAGTTCGACTAGCGGGGGGAGCTCCTACAATGAGCAGTTCTTC.

The chain combines TRBV7-2 with TRBJ2-5, with unresolved D. The CDR3 spans 12 residues. Germline V lookup: CDR1 SGHTA, CDR2 FQGNSA. Trimming removed 2 bases from V and 6 bases from J, with 7 bases in between. This chain's CDR3 is CASSLIWKTQYF. CDR3 nucleotides: TGTGCCAGCAGCTTAATATGGAAGACCCAGTACTTC.

This clone has a handful of counts. The chain recombines TRBV7-3 with TRBJ2-1; a weak D match, TRBD2 (5 bases). Germline V gene lookup returns CDR1 SGHTA and CDR2 FQGTGA. V dropped 5 bases and J dropped 8 bases, with 13 bases sitting between them. The CDR3 is made up of 13 amino acids. The CDR3 protein is CASSPRGNYEQFF. The CDR3, as DNA: TGTGCCAGCAGCCCCCGGGGTAATTATGAGCAGTTCTTC.

The J gene is TRBJ2-5, the V gene TRBV5-1; 10 nucleotides agree with TRBD1. Germline V gene sequence: CDR1 SGHRS, CDR2 YFSETQ. The CDR3 contains 15 residues. J was trimmed by 5 bases and V by 3 bases; bases with no gene match: 7. DNA for the CDR3: TGCGCCAGCAGCTGGGCCGGGACAGGGGAGGAGACCCAGTACTTC. Translated, it gives CASSWAGTGEETQYF. The complete variable domain, with remaining parts taken from reference TRBV5-1 and TRBJ2-5, reads KAGVTQTPRYLIKTRGQQVTLSCSPISGHRSVSWYQQTPGQGLQFLFEYFSETQRNKGNFPGRFSGRQFSNSRSEMNVSTLELGDSALYLCASSWAGTGEETQYFGPGTRLLVL.

Here the CDR3 reads CAWPQDRDGGGYTF. Written as DNA, the CDR3 is TGTGCCTGGCCTCAGGACAGGGATGGGGGAGGCTACACCTTC. This chain uses TRBV30 with TRBJ1-2; 8 bases are shared with TRBD1. CDR3 size: 14 residues. V was pared by 5 bases and J by 8 bases, with 13 bases of the junction left unmatched. Looked up from germline, CDR1 is GTSNPN and CDR2 is SVGIG (reference sequence).

There are a few counts of this clone. The sample has other DNA sequences that encode this CDR3 too. The rearrangement links TRBV6-5 to TRBJ2-3; D may match TRBD1 or TRBD2 (5 bases each). This CDR3 spans 15 amino acids. The V end was cut by 0 bases, the J end by 1 base, with 8 bases between. Germline-derived CDR1 and CDR2 are MNHEY and SVGAGI. DNA for the CDR3: TGTGCCAGCAGTTACTCGGGACCGGGCACAGATACGCAGTATTTT. It encodes CASSYSGPGTDTQYF.

The chain combines TRBV29-1 with TRBJ2-1, with D tentatively TRBD1 (6 bases). CDR1 and CDR2 from the germline V gene are SQVTM and ANQGSEA. The V and J ends lost 6 bases and 7 bases respectively, with 28 bases between them. The CDR3 sequence is 17 residues long. CDR3 region: CSVSLGLVLDRKNEQFF. CDR3 DNA: TGCAGCGTAAGCTTAGGGCTGGTTTTGGACAGAAAAAATGAGCAGTTCTTC.

This clone turned up a few times. V and J are TRBV5-1 and TRBJ2-5; no clear D. The CDR3 is 15 residues long. Germline CDR1 SGHRS, CDR2 YFSETQ. V lost 0 bases and J lost 2, with 11 bases in between. CDR3 nucleotide sequence: TGCGCCAGCAGCTTGGCCGTACAGCCTCAAGAGACCCAGTACTTC. Translated, it gives CASSLAVQPQETQYF.

Only a few counts were recorded for this clone. The gene calls are TRBV6-5 and TRBJ2-3; D is perhaps TRBD2 (5 bases). Germline V gene lookup returns CDR1 MNHEY and CDR2 SVGAGI. The CDR3 loop spans 15 amino acids. Trimming stripped 1 base from V and 1 base from J, with 9 bases between. CDR3 nucleotides: TGTGCCAGCAGTTACTTTAGTAGCGGCACAGATACGCAGTATTTT. Amino acid sequence: CASSYFSSGTDTQYF.

Only a few counts were recorded for this clone. The chain employs TRBV4-3 and TRBJ2-5; D not resolved. Trimming took 4 bases from V and 4 from J, leaving 16 bases between them. Germline CDR1 and CDR2: LGHNA and YSLEER. This CDR3 spans 15 amino acids. In DNA, the CDR3 is TGCGCCAGCAGCCCAAAGGGTAGCCACGGAGAGACCCAGTACTTC. Its protein product is CASSPKGSHGETQYF.

The V call is TRBV30, the J call TRBJ2-2; 7 bases match TRBD1. CDR1 GTSNPN and CDR2 SVGIG come from the germline V gene (reference sequence). V dropped 5 bases and J dropped 8; count of bases not matched to a gene: 17. The CDR3 extends over 16 amino acids. CDR3 sequence: CAWYSSQWDSRGELFF. Here the CDR3 DNA reads TGTGCCTGGTATTCTTCCCAATGGGACAGTCGTGGGGAGCTGTTTTTT. The full variable domain, in which reference TRBV30 and TRBJ2-2 provide the parts outside the CDR3, is SQTIHQWPATLVQPVGSPLSLECTVEGTSNPNLYWYRQAAGRGLQLLFYSVGIGQISSEVPQNLSASRPQDRQFILSSKKLLLSDSGFYLCAWYSSQWDSRGELFFGEGSRLTVL.

The rearrangement joins TRBV28 to TRBJ2-5; D is perhaps TRBD1 (6 bases). Trimming removed 2 bases from V and 3 bases from J, with 10 bases in between. Germline V gene sequence: CDR1 MDHEN, CDR2 SYDVKM. The CDR3 totals 14 residues. CDR3: CASSLTGLKETQYF. CDR3 nucleotides: TGTGCCAGCAGTTTAACAGGGTTAAAAGAGACCCAGTACTTC.

This clone showed up just a few times. The chain has TRBV5-1 and TRBJ2-5; 8 positions agree with TRBD1. The trim removed 4 bases at V and 0 bases at J, leaving 2 bases unmatched. Germline V gene lookup returns CDR1 SGHRS and CDR2 YFSETQ. The CDR3 covers 14 residues. Here the CDR3 reads CASSVQGDQETQYF. The CDR3 DNA reads TGCGCCAGCAGCGTACAGGGGGACCAAGAGACCCAGTACTTC. Supplemented by reference TRBV5-1 and TRBJ2-5, the full variable domain reads KAGVTQTPRYLIKTRGQQVTLSCSPISGHRSVSWYQQTPGQGLQFLFEYFSETQRNKGNFPGRFSGRQFSNSRSEMNVSTLELGDSALYLCASSVQGDQETQYFGPGTRLLVL.

The V call is TRBV6-5, the J call TRBJ1-2; D uncertain. V was trimmed by 1 base and J by 5 bases, leaving 11 bases between them. CDR3 length equals 14 residues. Germline V CDR1 and CDR2: MNHEY, SVGAGI. The CDR3 here is CASSYFQGLYGYTF. The CDR3 DNA reads as TGTGCCAGCAGTTACTTTCAAGGGTTGTATGGCTACACCTTC.

V usage is TRBV4-2 and J usage is TRBJ2-1, with 9 bases matching TRBD2. Germline V lookup: CDR1 LGHNA, CDR2 YNFKEQ. The ends lost 2 bases at V and 2 bases at J; junction bases unmatched: 1. The CDR3 extends over 15 amino acids. The DNA of the CDR3 is TGTGCCAGCAGCCAAAGCGGGGGGACCTACAATGAGCAGTTCTTC. Its protein product is CASSQSGGTYNEQFF.

The chain combines TRBV28 with TRBJ2-5, with D perhaps assigned TRBD1 or TRBD2 (5 bases each). The CDR3 sequence is 12 residues long. V was cut by 7 bases and J by 5 bases, with 11 bases left in between. Germline V gives CDR1 MDHEN, CDR2 SYDVKM. The CDR3 DNA reads as TGTGCCAGCACGGGGCCGGGGGAGACCCAGTACTTC. The encoded protein is CASTGPGETQYF.

This chain connects TRBV10-3 to TRBJ1-5; D is unresolved. Per germline, CDR1 ENHRY and CDR2 SYGVKD. V shed 3 bases and J shed 6 bases, with 18 bases lying between them. This CDR3 region has 16 residues. The CDR3 loop is CAISESMGSRGQPQHF. The DNA of the CDR3 is TGTGCCATCAGTGAAAGTATGGGTTCTCGAGGTCAGCCCCAGCATTTT.

This clone was detected a few times. The rearrangement uses TRBV9 and TRBJ2-7, with a weak D call TRBD2 (5 bases). Trimming removed 0 bases from V and 0 bases from J, with 10 bases in between. Germline CDR1 reads SGDLS; CDR2 reads YYNGEE. This CDR3 spans 15 amino acids. The CDR3: CASSVGLRGSYEQYF. In DNA form, the CDR3 reads TGTGCCAGCAGCGTAGGTCTACGGGGCTCCTACGAGCAGTACTTC. The entire variable domain, with the rest obtained from reference TRBV9 and TRBJ2-7, is as follows: DSGVTQTPKHLITATGQRVTLRCSPRSGDLSVYWYQQSLDQGLQFLIQYYNGEERAKGNILERFSAQQFPDLHSELNLSSLELGDSALYFCASSVGLRGSYEQYFGPGTRLTVT.

The chain couples TRBV7-2 to TRBJ1-1, with TRBD1 as a possible D gene (5 bases). The CDR3 covers 14 residues. Germline V gives CDR1 SGHTA, CDR2 FQGNSA. With 3 bases removed from V and 0 bases from J, the gap between germline ends came to 8 bases. The CDR3 reads CASSLTALNTEAFF. CDR3 nucleotides: TGTGCCAGCAGCTTGACAGCCCTGAACACTGAAGCTTTCTTT.

This clone has more than one count but fewer than ten. The V gene is TRBV14, the J gene TRBJ2-3, with 10 bases lining up with TRBD2. Germline V gene sequence: CDR1 SGHDN, CDR2 FVKESK. This CDR3 comprises 16 residues. J was trimmed by 4 bases and V by 3 bases; bases with no gene match: 7. This CDR3 is CASSQGSGGAADTQYF. DNA of the CDR3: TGTGCCAGCAGCCAGGGGAGCGGGGGGGCCGCAGATACGCAGTATTTT.

The V call is TRBV7-2, the J call TRBJ2-1; the match to TRBD2 covers 9 bases. CDR1 and CDR2 from the germline V gene are SGHTA and FQGNSA. The CDR3 covers 14 residues. The V gene end was trimmed by 4 bases and the J gene end by 8 bases; junction bases not matched to a gene: 6. Written as DNA, the CDR3 is TGTGCCAGCAGCTCGAGTAGCGGGGGTGATGAGCAGTTCTTC. It is translated as CASSSSSGGDEQFF.

The V call is TRBV5-4, the J call TRBJ1-5; D might be TRBD1 (5 bases). Trimming stripped 1 base from V and 1 base from J, with 6 bases between. This CDR3 comprises 14 residues. Germline loops: CDR1 SGHNT, CDR2 YYREEE (reference sequence). Here the CDR3 DNA reads TGTGCCAGCAGCTTGACAGGCAGCAATCAGCCCCAGCATTTT. This encodes CASSLTGSNQPQHF.

The V gene is TRBV7-9, the J gene TRBJ2-2, with 8 bases fitting TRBD1. The CDR3 is 14 amino acids. Per germline, CDR1 SEHNR and CDR2 FQNEAQ (reference sequence). Losses at the gene ends were 5 bases for V and 1 base for J; bases not matched to a gene: 0. DNA of the CDR3: TGTGCCAGCAGCGGGACAGGGAACACCGGGGAGCTGTTTTTT. Translating gives CASSGTGNTGELFF.

This clone was detected only a few times. The chain links TRBV6-1 to TRBJ1-2; D is unclear. The CDR3 has 17 amino acids. Deletions cut 0 bases from V and 0 bases from J, with 14 bases between. CDR1 is MNHNS and CDR2 is SASEGT in the germline V gene. The CDR3 sequence: CASSEAKREFPNYGYTF. The DNA of the CDR3 is TGTGCCAGCAGTGAAGCCAAGAGGGAGTTTCCTAACTATGGCTACACCTTC.

This clone showed up just a few times. The rearrangement joins TRBV7-9 to TRBJ2-2; D possibly uses TRBD1 or TRBD2 (5 bases each). This CDR3 has 16 amino acids. The V end lost 4 bases, the J end lost 4 bases, and 16 bases lay between the germline ends. Germline CDR1 reads SEHNR; CDR2 reads FQNEAQ (reference sequence). CDR3 sequence reads: CASSYSGRVGTGELFF. The CDR3 nucleotides are TGTGCCAGCAGCTACAGCGGCAGGGTGGGCACCGGGGAGCTGTTTTTT.

In this sample, this clone turned up a few times. The V gene is TRBV29-1, the J gene TRBJ2-5; 7 nucleotides match TRBD2. The J call may be incorrect, as the DNA end agrees better with TRBJ2-7. Germline values: CDR1 SQVTM, CDR2 ANQGSEA. The CDR3 spans 13 residues. In DNA, the CDR3 is TGCAGCGTTGAAGGGAGCGGGACCTACGAGCAGTACTTC. This translates into CSVEGSGTYEQYF.

The CDR3 DNA reads TGCGCCAGCAGCCATACACCCCGGGACAGGGATATCGATGAGCAGTTCTTC. This translates into CASSHTPRDRDIDEQFF. This chain connects TRBV4-3 to TRBJ2-1; 9 bases fit TRBD1. Per the germline V gene, CDR1 is LGHNA and CDR2 is YSLEER. This CDR3 comprises 17 residues. V lost 3 bases, J lost 8 bases, and 14 bases stayed unmatched.

This clone was seen a few times. The chain carries TRBV11-2 and TRBJ2-2; D ambiguous. The CDR3 is 11 residues long. Germline CDR1 and CDR2: SGHAT and FQNNGV. Trimming pared 3 bases from V and 7 bases from J, leaving 3 bases between. As DNA, the CDR3 is TGTGCCAGCAGCTTCCACGGGGAGCTGTTTTTT. Its translation is CASSFHGELFF.

This clone was seen more than once but under ten times. The V and J genes are TRBV4-3 and TRBJ2-1; the D is unclear. Trimming left V 1 base short and J 7 bases short, with 14 bases between. Germline CDR1 is LGHNA and CDR2 is YSLEER. The CDR3 has 15 amino acids. The CDR3 loop reads CASSQGSSFGNEQFF. In DNA form, the CDR3 reads TGCGCCAGCAGCCAAGGATCCAGTTTCGGTAATGAGCAGTTCTTC.

V and J are TRBV7-2 and TRBJ2-7; D remains ambiguous. The CDR3 loop spans 15 amino acids. CDR1 is SGHTA, CDR2 FQGNSA, per germline. Between the trimmed V and J ends, which lost 3 bases and 2 bases, there was a span of 14 bases. The CDR3, as DNA: TGTGCCAGCAGCTTGTGGCCCAAGTCGACCTACGAGCAGTACTTC. This translates into CASSLWPKSTYEQYF. Filled out from reference TRBV7-2 and TRBJ2-7, the complete variable domain reads GAGVSQSPSNKVTEKGKDVELRCDPISGHTALYWYRQSLGQGLEFLIYFQGNSAPDKSGLPSDRFSAERTGGSVSTLTIQRTQQEDSAVYLCASSLWPKSTYEQYFGPGTRLTVT.

The J gene is TRBJ1-1, the V gene TRBV7-9; D is perhaps TRBD1 (5 bases). The V gene lost 3 bases and the J gene lost 8 bases, with 16 bases spanning the gap. The CDR3 loop spans 14 amino acids. Germline values: CDR1 SEHNR, CDR2 FQNEAQ (reference sequence). The CDR3 loop is CASSFGQGGVEAFF. The CDR3 bases are TGTGCCAGCAGCTTTGGTCAGGGCGGGGTCGAAGCTTTCTTT.